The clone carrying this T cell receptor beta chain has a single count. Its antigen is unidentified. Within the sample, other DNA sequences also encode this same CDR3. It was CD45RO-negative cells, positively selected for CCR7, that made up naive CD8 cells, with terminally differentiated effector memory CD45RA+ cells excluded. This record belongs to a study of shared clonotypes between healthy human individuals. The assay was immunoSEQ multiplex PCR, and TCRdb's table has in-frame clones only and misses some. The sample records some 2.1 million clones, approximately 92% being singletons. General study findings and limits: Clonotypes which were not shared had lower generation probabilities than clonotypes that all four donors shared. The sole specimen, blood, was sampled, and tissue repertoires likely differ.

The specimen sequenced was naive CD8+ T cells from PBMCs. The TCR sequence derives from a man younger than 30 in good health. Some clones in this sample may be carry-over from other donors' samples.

The CDR3 sequence: CASSISAGSYEQYF. CDR3 nucleotide sequence: TGTGCCAGTAGTATTTCGGCGGGCTCCTACGAGCAGTACTTC. The chain combines TRBV19 with TRBJ2-7, with D possibly TRBD2 on 5 matching bases. The germline gives CDR1 LNHDA, CDR2 SQIVND (reference sequence). The V end lost 3 bases, the J end lost 0 bases, and 9 bases lay between the germline ends. This CDR3 has 14 amino acids.